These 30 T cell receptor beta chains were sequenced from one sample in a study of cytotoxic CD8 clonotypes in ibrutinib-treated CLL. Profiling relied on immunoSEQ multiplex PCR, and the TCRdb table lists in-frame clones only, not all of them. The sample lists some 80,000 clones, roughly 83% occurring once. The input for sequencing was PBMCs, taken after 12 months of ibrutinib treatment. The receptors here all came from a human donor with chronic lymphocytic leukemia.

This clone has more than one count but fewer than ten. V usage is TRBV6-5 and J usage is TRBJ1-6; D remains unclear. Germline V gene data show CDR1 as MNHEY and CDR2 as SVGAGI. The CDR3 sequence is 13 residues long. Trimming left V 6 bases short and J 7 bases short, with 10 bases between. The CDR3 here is CASSFDGNSPLHF. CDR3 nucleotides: TGTGCCAGCAGCTTTGACGGGAATTCACCCCTCCACTTT.

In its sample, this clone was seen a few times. In nucleotides, the CDR3 is TGTGCCAGCAGCTCAGAGACAGCACCATATGGCTACACCTTC. This encodes CASSSETAPYGYTF. The chain couples TRBV7-2 to TRBJ1-2, with D perhaps TRBD1 (5 bases). Per germline, CDR1 SGHTA and CDR2 FQGNSA. There are 14 residues in the CDR3. V lost 4 bases to trimming and J lost 5 bases, with 14 bases between them.

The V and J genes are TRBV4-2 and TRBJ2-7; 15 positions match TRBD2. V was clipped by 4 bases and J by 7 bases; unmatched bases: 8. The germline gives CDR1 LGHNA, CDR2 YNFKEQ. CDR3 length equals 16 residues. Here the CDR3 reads CASSPGTSGGPWEQYF. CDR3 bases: TGTGCCAGCAGCCCCGGGACTAGCGGGGGGCCGTGGGAGCAGTACTTC.

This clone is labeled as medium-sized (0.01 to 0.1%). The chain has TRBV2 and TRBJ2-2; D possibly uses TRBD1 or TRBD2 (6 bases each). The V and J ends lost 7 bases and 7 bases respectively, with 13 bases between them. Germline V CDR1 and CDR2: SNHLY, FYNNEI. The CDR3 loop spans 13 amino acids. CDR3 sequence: CASTPGAGGELFF. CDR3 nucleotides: TGTGCCAGCACCCCGGGGGCGGGCGGGGAGCTGTTTTTT.

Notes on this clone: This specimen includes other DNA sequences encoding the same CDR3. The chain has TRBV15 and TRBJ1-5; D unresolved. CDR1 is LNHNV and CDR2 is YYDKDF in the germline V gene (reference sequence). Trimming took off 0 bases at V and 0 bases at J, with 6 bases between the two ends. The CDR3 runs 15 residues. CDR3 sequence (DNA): TGTGCCACCAGCAGAGACCCCTATAGCAATCAGCCCCAGCATTTT. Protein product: CATSRDPYSNQPQHF.

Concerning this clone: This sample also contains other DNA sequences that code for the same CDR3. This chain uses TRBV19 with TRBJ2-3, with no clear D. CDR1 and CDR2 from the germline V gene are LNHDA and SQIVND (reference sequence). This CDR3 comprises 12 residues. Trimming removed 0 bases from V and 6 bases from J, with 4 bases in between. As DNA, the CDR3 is TGTGCCAGTAGTATAGATCTTGATACGCAGTATTTT. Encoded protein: CASSIDLDTQYF.

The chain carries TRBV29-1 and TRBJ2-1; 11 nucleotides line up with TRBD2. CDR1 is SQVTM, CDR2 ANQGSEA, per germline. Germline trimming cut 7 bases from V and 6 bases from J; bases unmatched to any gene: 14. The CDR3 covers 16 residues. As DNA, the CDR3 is TGCAGCGCCGGGGGGGCTAGCGGGAGGACCCGCAATGAGCAGTTCTTC. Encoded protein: CSAGGASGRTRNEQFF.

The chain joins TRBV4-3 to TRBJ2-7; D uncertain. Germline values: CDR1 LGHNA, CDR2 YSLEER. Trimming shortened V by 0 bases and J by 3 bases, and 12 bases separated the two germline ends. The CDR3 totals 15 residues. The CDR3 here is CASSQDPGPNYEQYF. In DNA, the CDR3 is TGCGCCAGCAGCCAAGATCCCGGACCTAACTACGAGCAGTACTTC.

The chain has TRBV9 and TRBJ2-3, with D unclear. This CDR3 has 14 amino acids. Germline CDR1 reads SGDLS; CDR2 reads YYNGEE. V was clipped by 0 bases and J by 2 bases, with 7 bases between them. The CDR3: CASSVVGNTDTQYF. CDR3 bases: TGTGCCAGCAGCGTAGTTGGGAACACAGATACGCAGTATTTT. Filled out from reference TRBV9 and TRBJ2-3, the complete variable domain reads DSGVTQTPKHLITATGQRVTLRCSPRSGDLSVYWYQQSLDQGLQFLIQYYNGEERAKGNILERFSAQQFPDLHSELNLSSLELGDSALYFCASSVVGNTDTQYFGPGTRLTVL.

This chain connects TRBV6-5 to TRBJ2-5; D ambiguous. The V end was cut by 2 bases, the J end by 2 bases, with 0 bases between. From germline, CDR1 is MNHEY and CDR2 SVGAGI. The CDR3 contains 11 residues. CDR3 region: CASSYQETQYF. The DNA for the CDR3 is TGTGCCAGCAGTTACCAAGAGACCCAGTACTTC.

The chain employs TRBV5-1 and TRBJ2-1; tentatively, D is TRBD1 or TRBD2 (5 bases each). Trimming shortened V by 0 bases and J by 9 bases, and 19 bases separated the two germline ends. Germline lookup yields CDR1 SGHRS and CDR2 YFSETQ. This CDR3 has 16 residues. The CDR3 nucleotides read TGCGCCAGCAGCTTGGGGGACCTTTCGGAGCGTGGTGAGCAGTTCTTC. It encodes CASSLGDLSERGEQFF.

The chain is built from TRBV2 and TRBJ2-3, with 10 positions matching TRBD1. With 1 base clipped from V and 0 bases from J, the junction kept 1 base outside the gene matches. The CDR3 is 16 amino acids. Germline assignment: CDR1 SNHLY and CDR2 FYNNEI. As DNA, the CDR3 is TGTGCCAGCAGTGAAGGACAGGGGGCTAGCACAGATACGCAGTATTTT. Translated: CASSEGQGASTDTQYF.

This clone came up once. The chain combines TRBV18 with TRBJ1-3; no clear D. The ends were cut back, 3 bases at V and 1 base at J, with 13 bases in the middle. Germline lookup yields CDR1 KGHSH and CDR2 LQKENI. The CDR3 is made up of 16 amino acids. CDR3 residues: CASSPVARTSGNTIYF. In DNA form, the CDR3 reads TGTGCCAGCTCACCTGTCGCCCGCACGTCTGGAAACACCATATATTTT.

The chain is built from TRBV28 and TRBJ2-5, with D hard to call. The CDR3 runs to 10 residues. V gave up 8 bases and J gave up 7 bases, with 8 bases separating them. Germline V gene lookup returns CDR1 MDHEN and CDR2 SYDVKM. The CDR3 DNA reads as TGTGCCAGCGGCGCGCCGACCCAGTACTTC. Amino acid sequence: CASGAPTQYF.

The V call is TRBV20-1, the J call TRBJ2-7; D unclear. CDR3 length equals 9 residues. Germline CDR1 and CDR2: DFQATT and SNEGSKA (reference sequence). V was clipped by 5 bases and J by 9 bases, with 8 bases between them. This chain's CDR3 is CSASHRQYF. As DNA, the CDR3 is TGCAGTGCTTCCCACCGGCAGTACTTC.

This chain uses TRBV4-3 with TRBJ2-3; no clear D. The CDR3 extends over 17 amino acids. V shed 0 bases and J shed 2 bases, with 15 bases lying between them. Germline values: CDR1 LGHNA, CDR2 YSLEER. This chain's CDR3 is CASSQDGRAAATDTQYF. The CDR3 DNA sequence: TGCGCCAGCAGCCAAGATGGTCGGGCGGCCGCCACAGATACGCAGTATTTT.

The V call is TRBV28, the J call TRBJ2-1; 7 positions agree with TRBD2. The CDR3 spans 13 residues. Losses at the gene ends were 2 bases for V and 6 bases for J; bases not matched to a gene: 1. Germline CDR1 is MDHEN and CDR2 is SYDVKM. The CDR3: CASSLGGVNEQFF. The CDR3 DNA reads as TGTGCCAGCAGTTTAGGGGGGGTCAATGAGCAGTTCTTC. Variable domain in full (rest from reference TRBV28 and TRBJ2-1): DVKVTQSSRYLVKRTGEKVFLECVQDMDHENMFWYRQDPGLGLRLIYFSYDVKMKEKGDIPEGYSVSREKKERFSLILESASTNQTSMYLCASSLGGVNEQFFGPGTRLTVL.

The CDR3 is CASRPWGEPTYEQYF. In DNA form, the CDR3 reads TGTGCCAGCAGGCCCTGGGGGGAACCAACCTACGAGCAGTACTTC. The V and J genes are TRBV28 and TRBJ2-7, with D possibly being TRBD2 (6 bases). The germline V and J ends were trimmed by 6 bases and 2 bases, with 17 bases remaining between them. CDR1 is MDHEN, CDR2 SYDVKM, per germline. The CDR3 has 15 amino acids.

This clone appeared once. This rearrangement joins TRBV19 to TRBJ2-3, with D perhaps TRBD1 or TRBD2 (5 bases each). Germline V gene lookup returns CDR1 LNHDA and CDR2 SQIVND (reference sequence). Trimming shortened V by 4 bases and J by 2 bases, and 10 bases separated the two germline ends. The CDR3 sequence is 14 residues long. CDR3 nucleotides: TGTGCCAGTAGTACCCTCGGGACCACAGATACGCAGTATTTT. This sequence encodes CASSTLGTTDTQYF.

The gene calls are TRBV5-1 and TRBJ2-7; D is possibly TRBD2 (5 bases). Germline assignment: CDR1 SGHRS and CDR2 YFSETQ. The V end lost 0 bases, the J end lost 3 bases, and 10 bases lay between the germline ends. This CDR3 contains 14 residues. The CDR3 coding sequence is TGCGCCAGCAGCTTGGGTCCGGGATTCTACGAGCAGTACTTC. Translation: CASSLGPGFYEQYF. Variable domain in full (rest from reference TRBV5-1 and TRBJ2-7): KAGVTQTPRYLIKTRGQQVTLSCSPISGHRSVSWYQQTPGQGLQFLFEYFSETQRNKGNFPGRFSGRQFSNSRSEMNVSTLELGDSALYLCASSLGPGFYEQYFGPGTRLTVT.

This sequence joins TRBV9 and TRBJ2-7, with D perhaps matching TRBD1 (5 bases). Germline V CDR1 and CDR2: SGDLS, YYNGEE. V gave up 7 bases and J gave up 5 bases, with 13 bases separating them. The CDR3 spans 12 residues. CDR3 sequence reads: CASGATNNEQYF. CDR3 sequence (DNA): TGTGCCAGCGGGGCAACGAACAACGAGCAGTACTTC. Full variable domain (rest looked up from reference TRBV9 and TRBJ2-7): DSGVTQTPKHLITATGQRVTLRCSPRSGDLSVYWYQQSLDQGLQFLIQYYNGEERAKGNILERFSAQQFPDLHSELNLSSLELGDSALYFCASGATNNEQYFGPGTRLTVT.

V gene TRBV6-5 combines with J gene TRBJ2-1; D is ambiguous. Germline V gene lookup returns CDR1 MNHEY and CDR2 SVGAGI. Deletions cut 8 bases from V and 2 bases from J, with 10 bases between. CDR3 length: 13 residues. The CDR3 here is CASAAGAYNEQFF. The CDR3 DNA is TGTGCCAGCGCGGCTGGTGCCTACAATGAGCAGTTCTTC.

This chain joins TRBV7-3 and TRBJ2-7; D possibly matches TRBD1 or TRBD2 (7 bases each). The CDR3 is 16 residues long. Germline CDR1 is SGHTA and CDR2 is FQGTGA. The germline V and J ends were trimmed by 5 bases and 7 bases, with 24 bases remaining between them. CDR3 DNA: TGTGCCAGCAGCCCAGGGGGGGCAGCAGGATGGGGTGAGCAGTACTTC. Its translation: CASSPGGAAGWGEQYF.

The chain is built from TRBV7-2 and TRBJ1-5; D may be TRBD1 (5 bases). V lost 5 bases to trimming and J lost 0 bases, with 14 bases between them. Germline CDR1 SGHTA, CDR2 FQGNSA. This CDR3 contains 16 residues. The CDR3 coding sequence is TGTGCCAGCAGCCCGCCGGGACTTTATAGCAATCAGCCCCAGCATTTT. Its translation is CASSPPGLYSNQPQHF.

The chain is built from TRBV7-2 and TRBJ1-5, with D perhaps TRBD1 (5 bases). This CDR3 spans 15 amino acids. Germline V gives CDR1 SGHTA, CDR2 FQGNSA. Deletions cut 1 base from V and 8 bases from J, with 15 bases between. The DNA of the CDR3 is TGTGCCAGCAGCTTAGGGTTAGGGCCGGGGGAGCCCCAGCATTTT. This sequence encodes CASSLGLGPGEPQHF.

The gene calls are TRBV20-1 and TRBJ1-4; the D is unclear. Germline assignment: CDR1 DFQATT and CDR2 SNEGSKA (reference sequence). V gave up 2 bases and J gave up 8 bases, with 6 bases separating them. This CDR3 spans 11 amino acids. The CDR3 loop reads CSARSSEKLFF. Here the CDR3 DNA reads TGCAGTGCTAGATCCTCCGAAAAACTGTTTTTT.

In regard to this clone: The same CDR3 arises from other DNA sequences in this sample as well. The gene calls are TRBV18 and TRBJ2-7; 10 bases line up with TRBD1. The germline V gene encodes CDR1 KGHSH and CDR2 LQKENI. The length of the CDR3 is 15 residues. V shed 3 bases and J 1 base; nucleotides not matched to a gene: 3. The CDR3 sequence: CASSPGTGASYEQYF. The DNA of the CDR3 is TGTGCCAGCTCACCCGGGACAGGGGCTTCCTACGAGCAGTACTTC.

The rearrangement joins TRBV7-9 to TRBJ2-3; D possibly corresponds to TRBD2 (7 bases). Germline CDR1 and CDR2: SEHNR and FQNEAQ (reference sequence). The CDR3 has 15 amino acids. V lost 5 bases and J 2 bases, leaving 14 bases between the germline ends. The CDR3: CASSPPRGLTDTQYF. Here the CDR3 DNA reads TGTGCCAGCAGCCCCCCGCGGGGGCTCACAGATACGCAGTATTTT.

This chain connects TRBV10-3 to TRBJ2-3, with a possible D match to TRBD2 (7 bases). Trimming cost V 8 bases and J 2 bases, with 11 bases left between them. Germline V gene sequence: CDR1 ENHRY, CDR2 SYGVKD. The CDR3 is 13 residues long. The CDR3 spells CAIGGGPTDTQYF. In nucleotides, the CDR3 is TGTGCCATCGGCGGGGGCCCCACAGATACGCAGTATTTT.

CDR3 DNA sequence: TGTGCCAGCAGTTTATACGGGGGCGCCGGTGGAAACACCATATATTTT. This codes for CASSLYGGAGGNTIYF. J is TRBJ1-3 and V is TRBV28, with a possible D match to TRBD1 (6 bases). Between the trimmed V and J ends, which lost 1 base and 3 bases, there was a span of 13 bases. In germline, CDR1 is MDHEN, CDR2 SYDVKM. This CDR3 contains 16 residues.